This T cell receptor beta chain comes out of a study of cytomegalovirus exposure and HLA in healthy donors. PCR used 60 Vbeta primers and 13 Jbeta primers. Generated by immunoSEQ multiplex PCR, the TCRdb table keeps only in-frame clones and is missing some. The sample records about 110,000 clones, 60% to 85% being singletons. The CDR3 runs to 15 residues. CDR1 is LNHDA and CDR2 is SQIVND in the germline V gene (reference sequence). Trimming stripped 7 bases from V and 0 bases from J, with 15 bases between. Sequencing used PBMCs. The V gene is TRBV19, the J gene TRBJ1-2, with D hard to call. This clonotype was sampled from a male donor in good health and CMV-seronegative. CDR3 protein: CASTPGIRANYGYTF. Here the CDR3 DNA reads TGTGCCAGTACCCCGGGGATCCGAGCTAACTATGGCTACACCTTC.